This passage covers 9 T cell receptor beta chains from one sample sequenced in a study of PD-L1 blockade in urothelial cancer. Generated by immunoSEQ multiplex PCR, the TCRdb table keeps only in-frame clones and is missing some. Of about 72,000 clones listed, roughly 84% were seen once; the top ten hold roughly 4.5%. Sequenced here: PBMCs, sampled around atezolizumab (anti-PD-L1) treatment. These receptors originate from a man aged 65-85 years with urothelial cancer.

This clone was seen only a few times. The V gene is TRBV5-5, the J gene TRBJ2-1; 8 positions agree with TRBD1. This CDR3 has 17 residues. Germline V gene lookup returns CDR1 SGHKS and CDR2 YYEKEE (reference sequence). Germline trimming cut 3 bases from V and 3 bases from J; bases unmatched to any gene: 11. The CDR3 bases are TGTGCCAGCAGCTCGGAACCCGGGACAGGAGACTACAATGAGCAGTTCTTC. Its protein product is CASSSEPGTGDYNEQFF.

The genes are TRBV4-1 and TRBJ2-1, with a possible D match to TRBD2 (5 bases). Germline V CDR1 and CDR2: MGHRA, YSYEKL. This CDR3 contains 17 residues. Trimming took off 0 bases at V and 1 base at J, with 13 bases between the two ends. CDR3 bases: TGCGCCAGCAGCCAAGATCGCGGGCAGAGGTCCTACAATGAGCAGTTCTTC. Protein: CASSQDRGQRSYNEQFF.

V gene TRBV5-4 combines with J gene TRBJ2-7; 13 positions match TRBD2. V shed 4 bases, J shed 3 bases, and the junction held 1 base outside the gene matches. CDR3 size: 14 residues. Germline loops: CDR1 SGHNT, CDR2 YYREEE (reference sequence). The CDR3 is CASSRLAGGYEQYF. The CDR3 nucleotides read TGTGCCAGCAGCCGACTAGCGGGAGGCTACGAGCAGTACTTC. Full variable domain (rest looked up from reference TRBV5-4 and TRBJ2-7): ETGVTQSPTHLIKTRGQQVTLRCSSQSGHNTVSWYQQALGQGPQFIFQYYREEENGRGNFPPRFSGLQFPNYSSELNVNALELDDSALYLCASSRLAGGYEQYFGPGTRLTVT.

The chain is built from TRBV9 and TRBJ1-3; the D is unclear. Trimming took off 3 bases at V and 2 bases at J, with 15 bases between the two ends. The CDR3 totals 16 residues. CDR1 is SGDLS, CDR2 YYNGEE, per germline. Here the CDR3 reads CASSASPRHPGNTIYF. CDR3 DNA: TGTGCCAGCAGCGCCTCGCCTAGGCACCCTGGAAACACCATATATTTT.

The genes are TRBV2 and TRBJ2-7; tentative D call: TRBD2 (6 bases). The CDR3 contains 15 residues. Trimming removed 0 bases from V and 6 bases from J, with 15 bases in between. CDR1 and CDR2 (germline): SNHLY, FYNNEI. The CDR3 loop is CASSEAGGLGSEQYF. In nucleotides, the CDR3 is TGTGCCAGCAGTGAAGCCGGGGGATTAGGGAGCGAGCAGTACTTC.

This clone was counted between two and nine times. The chain combines TRBV9 with TRBJ2-3, with 8 bases matching TRBD2. The CDR3 is 16 residues long. Looked up from germline, CDR1 is SGDLS and CDR2 is YYNGEE. The ends lost 0 bases at V and 7 bases at J; junction bases unmatched: 10. This CDR3 reads CASSVGGIAGHHTQYF. The CDR3 DNA sequence: TGTGCCAGCAGCGTAGGAGGGATAGCGGGACATCATACGCAGTATTTT.

The chain employs TRBV30 and TRBJ1-2, with TRBD1 identical over 9 bases. After removal of 3 bases from V and 2 bases from J, the junction contained 7 bases not matched to a gene. CDR1 and CDR2 from the germline V gene are GTSNPN and SVGIG (reference sequence). The length of the CDR3 is 15 residues. The CDR3 loop is CAWRAADRGNYGYTF. CDR3 nucleotide sequence: TGTGCCTGGAGAGCGGCTGACAGGGGGAACTATGGCTACACCTTC.

The rearrangement joins TRBV9 to TRBJ2-2, with a tentative D call TRBD2 (5 bases). Germline-derived CDR1 and CDR2 are SGDLS and YYNGEE. The V end lost 0 bases, the J end lost 6 bases, and 15 bases lay between the germline ends. The CDR3 covers 16 residues. CDR3 DNA: TGTGCCAGCAGCGTAGATGAGGGATTTCGGGCCGGGGAGCTGTTTTTT. This translates into CASSVDEGFRAGELFF.

This clone was recorded once. The chain employs TRBV9 and TRBJ2-7; a possible D gene is TRBD1 (6 bases). V was trimmed by 0 bases and J by 5 bases, leaving 15 bases between them. CDR1 is SGDLS, CDR2 YYNGEE, per germline. The CDR3 runs 15 residues. CDR3 protein: CASSVAGTPGNEQYF. As DNA, the CDR3 is TGTGCCAGCAGCGTAGCTGGGACACCGGGAAACGAGCAGTACTTC.